Here is one T cell receptor (beta chain) with its context. Its antigen remains unidentified. The sample belongs to a study of T cell responses to AZD1222 COVID-19 vaccine. Libraries were prepared by immunoSEQ multiplex PCR; TCRdb keeps only in-frame clonotypes and omits some of them. The table lists over 130,000 clones. Findings and caveats of the study: Every sample of the repertoires postdated the peak T cell response.

This clonotype was sampled from an adult in good health. The sample consisted of peripheral blood.

CDR3 DNA: TGTGCCAGCAGCCTACCGGGACAGGGGGTACGGGGCTACACCTTC. Amino acids: CASSLPGQGVRGYTF. The chain recombines TRBV3-1 (or the pseudogene TRBV3-2) with TRBJ1-2; 11 bases align to TRBD1. CDR1 LGHDT and CDR2 YNNKEL come from the germline V gene (reference sequence). J lost 8 bases, V lost 4 bases, and 9 bases had no gene match. The CDR3 has 15 amino acids.